Presented here are 32 T cell receptor beta chains from one specimen sequenced in a study of T cell responses to AZD1222 COVID-19 vaccine. The assay was immunoSEQ multiplex PCR, and TCRdb's table has in-frame clones only and misses some. There are about 140,000 clones in the sample; roughly 90% occur only once, and 5% to 6.5% lies in the top ten. The specimen comprised peripheral blood, sampled on day 0 of AZD1222 vaccination. Receptors originate from an adult in good health.

The CDR3 here is CASSPGLTTFF. The CDR3 DNA follows: TGTGCCAGCAGTCCCGGGTTAACGACTTTCTTT. This chain uses TRBV27 with TRBJ1-1; D remains ambiguous. CDR3 length: 11 amino acids. Trimming removed 5 bases at V and 12 bases at J, with 13 bases between. Germline V gene sequence: CDR1 MNHEY, CDR2 SMNVEV (reference sequence).

J is TRBJ2-7 and V is TRBV7-8; D uncertain. V lost 5 bases, J lost 7 bases, and 15 bases lay in between. The CDR3 totals 13 residues. Germline V gene sequence: CDR1 SGHVS, CDR2 FQNEAQ. The CDR3 loop is CASSPWALWEQYF. The CDR3 nucleotides are TGTGCCAGCAGCCCATGGGCCCTCTGGGAGCAGTACTTC.

The chain combines TRBV5-1 with TRBJ2-1; TRBD2 is a possible D gene (6 bases). Germline loops: CDR1 SGHRS, CDR2 YFSETQ. V gave up 4 bases and J gave up 14 bases, with 16 bases separating them. CDR3 length: 12 amino acids. The CDR3, as DNA: TGCGCCAGCAGCCTACGACCCGGGGAGGAGTTCTTC. Its protein product is CASSLRPGEEFF.

This clone was observed once. This sequence joins TRBV12-5 and TRBJ2-2; 7 bases are shared with TRBD1. The ends lost 7 bases at V and 9 bases at J; junction bases unmatched: 5. This CDR3 region has 12 residues. Germline assignment: CDR1 LGHNT and CDR2 FRNRAP. CDR3 loop: CASVQGSRELFF. DNA of the CDR3: TGTGCTAGTGTACAGGGGAGTAGGGAGCTGTTTTTT. The entire variable domain, with the rest obtained from reference TRBV12-5 and TRBJ2-2, is as follows: DARVTQTPRHKVTEMGQEVTMRCQPILGHNTVFWYRQTMMQGLELLAYFRNRAPLDDSGMPKDRFSAEMPDATLATLKIQPSEPRDSAVYFCASVQGSRELFFGEGSRLTVL.

This clone came up many times. Other DNA variants within this sample encode the same CDR3. The chain joins TRBV6-2 or TRBV6-3 to TRBJ2-1; 10 bases are a match to TRBD2. CDR3 length: 20 residues. CDR1 MNHEY and CDR2 SVGEGT come from the germline V gene. The V gene end was trimmed by 0 bases and the J gene end by 6 bases; junction bases not matched to a gene: 17. CDR3 loop: CASSYSILAGDPNHINEQFF. CDR3 DNA: TGTGCCAGCAGTTACTCGATCCTAGCGGGAGACCCCAATCACATCAATGAGCAGTTCTTC.

The V and J genes are TRBV6-5 and TRBJ2-7; 8 bases fit TRBD2. Germline assignment: CDR1 MNHEY and CDR2 SVGAGI. This CDR3 is built from 14 residues. V trimming: 6 bases; J trimming: 3 bases; junction bases outside the gene matches: 7. CDR3 protein: CASSLGLAGYEQYF. The CDR3 DNA reads as TGTGCCAGCAGCCTAGGTCTAGCGGGCTACGAGCAGTACTTC.

The chain couples TRBV10-3 to TRBJ1-2; unclear D gene. V dropped 5 bases and J dropped 3 bases, with 10 bases sitting between them. The CDR3 is made up of 13 amino acids. Germline V lookup: CDR1 ENHRY, CDR2 SYGVKD. The CDR3 spells CAISSEEDYGYTF. DNA of the CDR3: TGTGCCATCAGTAGCGAGGAGGACTATGGCTACACCTTC.

This chain connects TRBV4-3 to TRBJ2-1; the match to TRBD2 covers 11 bases. The CDR3 sequence is 19 residues long. The V and J ends lost 3 bases and 1 base, in that order; junction bases with no gene match: 11. Germline CDR1 is LGHNA and CDR2 is YSLEER. Here the CDR3 DNA reads TGCGCCAGCAGCCAGGACCCCCCCGGGACTAGCGGTTCCTACAATGAGCAGTTCTTC. It yields the protein CASSQDPPGTSGSYNEQFF.

The V call is TRBV13, the J call TRBJ1-6; unclear D gene. This CDR3 region has 13 residues. Germline V CDR1 and CDR2: PRHDT, FYEKMQ (reference sequence). Trimming removed 2 bases at V and 10 bases at J, with 9 bases between. CDR3 nucleotides: TGTGCCAGCAGCTTAAGTACTGGGTCACCCCTCCACTTT. Amino acids: CASSLSTGSPLHF.

The CDR3 sequence: CAIHNGTEAFF. DNA for the CDR3: TGTGCGATCCATAATGGGACTGAAGCTTTCTTT. This chain uses TRBV7-9 with TRBJ1-1; no clear D gene. The CDR3 is made up of 11 amino acids. CDR1 and CDR2 (germline): SEHNR, FQNEAQ (reference sequence).

This clone was seen only a few times. This sequence joins TRBV7-3 and TRBJ2-3, with D unresolved. The CDR3 is 14 amino acids. Trimming took off 1 base at V and 3 bases at J, with 8 bases between the two ends. Germline V gene lookup returns CDR1 SGHTA and CDR2 FQGTGA. The CDR3 loop is CASSLIGRTDTQYF. The CDR3 DNA is TGTGCCAGCAGCTTAATTGGAAGAACAGATACGCAGTATTTT.

This clone was counted once. The V call is TRBV6-2 or TRBV6-3, the J call TRBJ2-1, with 9 bases that match TRBD2. The V gene end was trimmed by 4 bases and the J gene end by 2 bases; junction bases not matched to a gene: 6. The CDR3 has 16 amino acids. CDR1 and CDR2 from the germline V gene are MNHEY and SVGEGT. Here the CDR3 reads CASSFASGKPYNEQFF. In nucleotides, the CDR3 is TGTGCCAGCAGTTTTGCTAGCGGGAAGCCCTACAATGAGCAGTTCTTC.

V usage is TRBV28 and J usage is TRBJ1-5; no clear D. Germline V CDR1 and CDR2: MDHEN, SYDVKM. This CDR3 contains 13 residues. Trimming pared 2 bases from V and 9 bases from J, leaving 11 bases between. The CDR3 protein is CASSLGWGRPQHF. The DNA of the CDR3 is TGTGCCAGCAGTTTAGGGTGGGGTCGGCCCCAGCATTTT.

The chain has TRBV5-1 and TRBJ1-5; D is unclear. The germline V gene has CDR1 SGHRS and CDR2 YFSETQ. V shed 4 bases and J shed 2 bases, with 13 bases lying between them. The CDR3 runs to 15 residues. The CDR3 here is CASSPRGGGNQPQHF. The CDR3 DNA reads TGCGCCAGCAGCCCCCGGGGTGGTGGCAATCAGCCCCAGCATTTT.

This chain connects TRBV11-2 to TRBJ1-2; D is undetermined. This CDR3 spans 13 amino acids. Trimming took 5 bases from V and 3 from J, leaving 10 bases between them. Germline V gives CDR1 SGHAT, CDR2 FQNNGV. Here the CDR3 reads CASSLGDYYGYTF. CDR3 DNA: TGTGCCAGCAGCCTGGGTGACTACTATGGCTACACCTTC. Combining the CDR3 with reference TRBV11-2 and TRBJ1-2 gives the whole variable domain EAGVAQSPRYKIIEKRQSVAFWCNPISGHATLYWYQQILGQGPKLLIQFQNNGVVDDSQLPKDRFSAERLKGVDSTLKIQPAKLEDSAVYLCASSLGDYYGYTFGSGTRLTVV.

This clone was observed a handful of times. V gene TRBV29-1 combines with J gene TRBJ1-1, with unresolved D. There are 15 residues in the CDR3. Trimming left V 4 bases short and J 1 base short, with 16 bases between. Germline assignment: CDR1 SQVTM and CDR2 ANQGSEA. CDR3 sequence reads: CSVARGRAGNTEAFF. For the CDR3, the DNA is TGCAGCGTTGCCCGTGGGCGGGCAGGGAACACTGAAGCTTTCTTT.

The rearrangement links TRBV11-2 to TRBJ2-3; D is unclear. There are 12 residues in the CDR3. Deletions cut 1 base from V and 6 bases from J, with 5 bases between. Per the germline V gene, CDR1 is SGHAT and CDR2 is FQNNGV. CDR3 sequence reads: CASSLGADTQYF. In DNA, the CDR3 is TGTGCCAGCAGCTTAGGAGCGGATACGCAGTATTTT.

V is TRBV27 and J is TRBJ1-5; 8 bases match TRBD1. Germline V gene sequence: CDR1 MNHEY, CDR2 SMNVEV (reference sequence). The J segment lost 5 bases and the V segment lost 5 bases, leaving 5 bases of the junction unmatched. CDR3 size: 14 residues. CDR3 amino acids: CASSPRTGYQPQHF. The CDR3 DNA is TGTGCCAGCAGTCCCCGGACAGGGTATCAGCCCCAGCATTTT.

For this clone: Distinct nucleotide sequences in the sample also encode this CDR3. The chain has TRBV29-1 and TRBJ1-3; TRBD1 is a possible D gene (5 bases). The ends were cut back, 3 bases at V and 7 bases at J, with 7 bases in the middle. This CDR3 region has 11 residues. CDR1 is SQVTM, CDR2 ANQGSEA, per germline. The CDR3 DNA reads as TGCAGCGTTGATAAGGGGAACACCATATATTTT. Its protein product is CSVDKGNTIYF.

The chain employs TRBV27 and TRBJ1-2; 9 bases are shared with TRBD1. V lost 3 bases, J lost 1 base, and 6 bases stayed unmatched. CDR1 is MNHEY and CDR2 is SMNVEV in the germline V gene (reference sequence). The CDR3 totals 16 residues. The CDR3 nucleotides read TGTGCCAGCAGTTTCTCGGGGACAGGGCTTAACTATGGCTACACCTTC. This gives the protein CASSFSGTGLNYGYTF.

The chain carries TRBV30 and TRBJ1-2; 8 bases are a match to TRBD1. There are 12 residues in the CDR3. The germline V gene encodes CDR1 GTSNPN and CDR2 SVGIG (reference sequence). J lost 8 bases, V lost 5 bases, and 7 bases had no gene match. The CDR3 protein is CAWRPGGGGYTF. The CDR3 DNA is TGTGCCTGGCGGCCAGGGGGCGGGGGCTACACCTTC.

V gene TRBV5-1 combines with J gene TRBJ2-2, with TRBD2 matching over 10 bases. This CDR3 has 16 residues. Germline V CDR1 and CDR2: SGHRS, YFSETQ. V was clipped by 0 bases and J by 1 base; unmatched bases: 0. CDR3 in DNA: TGCGCCAGCAGCTTGGGACTAGCGGGGAACACCGGGGAGCTGTTTTTT. It codes for CASSLGLAGNTGELFF.

DNA for the CDR3: TGCGCCAGCAGTGAGGGGGGAGGGTACGAGCAGTACTTC. It translates to CASSEGGGYEQYF. The chain is built from TRBV10-2 and TRBJ2-7; TRBD2 aligns across 7 bases. Germline CDR1 reads WSHSY; CDR2 reads SAAADI. Losses at the gene ends were 2 bases for V and 4 bases for J; bases not matched to a gene: 2. CDR3 length: 13 residues.

This chain links TRBV7-9 with TRBJ1-5; D gene ambiguous. Germline assignment: CDR1 SEHNR and CDR2 FQNEAQ (reference sequence). V was shortened by 1 base and J by 2 bases, with 9 bases between the two germline ends. This CDR3 comprises 15 residues. The CDR3 protein is CASSLVDGRNQPQHF. DNA for the CDR3: TGTGCCAGCAGCTTAGTCGACGGTCGCAATCAGCCCCAGCATTTT.

CDR3 residues: CASSPYDLAGTYNEQFF. The CDR3 DNA follows: TGTGCCAGCAGCCCTTACGACCTAGCGGGCACCTACAATGAGCAGTTCTTC. The chain has TRBV7-9 and TRBJ2-1; 8 bases are shared with TRBD2. CDR3 length equals 17 residues. The trim removed 5 bases at V and 2 bases at J, leaving 11 bases unmatched. The germline V gene has CDR1 SEHNR and CDR2 FQNEAQ (reference sequence).

The chain carries TRBV2 and TRBJ2-2; unclear D gene. This CDR3 has 14 amino acids. Trimming took off 4 bases at V and 3 bases at J, with 9 bases between the two ends. Looked up from germline, CDR1 is SNHLY and CDR2 is FYNNEI. CDR3 in amino acids: CASSGAFYTGELFF. In DNA form, the CDR3 reads TGTGCCAGCAGTGGAGCCTTTTACACCGGGGAGCTGTTTTTT.

The chain couples TRBV30 to TRBJ1-4; D is undetermined. V was shortened by 2 bases and J by 4 bases, with 17 bases between the two germline ends. This CDR3 comprises 16 residues. Germline V gene lookup returns CDR1 GTSNPN and CDR2 SVGIG (reference sequence). CDR3 amino acids: CAWSLLPPNGNEKLFF. In DNA, the CDR3 is TGTGCCTGGAGTCTTTTACCCCCTAATGGTAATGAAAAACTGTTTTTT.

The gene calls are TRBV19 and TRBJ2-2; the match to TRBD1 covers 8 bases. CDR1 and CDR2 (germline): LNHDA, SQIVND (reference sequence). The CDR3 covers 15 residues. Germline trimming cut 6 bases from V and 6 bases from J; bases unmatched to any gene: 9. The CDR3 here is CASRRTRGRAGELFF. The CDR3 region has the DNA TGTGCCAGTAGACGGACCAGGGGGCGCGCCGGGGAGCTGTTTTTT.

J is TRBJ1-3 and V is TRBV5-4, with D possibly TRBD1 on 5 matching bases. The CDR3 runs to 17 residues. The V and J ends lost 1 base and 0 bases respectively, with 14 bases between them. Per germline, CDR1 SGHNT and CDR2 YYREEE (reference sequence). CDR3 loop: CASSLSGWGVSGNTIYF. The CDR3 nucleotides read TGTGCCAGCAGCTTGTCCGGGTGGGGGGTCTCTGGAAACACCATATATTTT.

A single count supports this clone. V is TRBV3-1 (or the pseudogene TRBV3-2) and J is TRBJ1-2; 9 bases are shared with TRBD1. The CDR3 has 14 amino acids. CDR1 and CDR2 from the germline V gene are LGHDT and YNNKEL (reference sequence). After removal of 1 base from V and 8 bases from J, the junction contained 5 bases not matched to a gene. CDR3 nucleotides: TGTGCCAGCAGCCAAGCGACAGGGGGGGTCGGCTACACCTTC. Translation gives CASSQATGGVGYTF.

The V gene is TRBV9, the J gene TRBJ2-1; 8 bases line up with TRBD2. Per germline, CDR1 SGDLS and CDR2 YYNGEE. J was trimmed by 2 bases and V by 4 bases; bases with no gene match: 5. The CDR3 spans 15 residues. The CDR3 here is CASSPLADPYNEQFF. DNA for the CDR3: TGTGCCAGCAGCCCACTAGCGGACCCCTACAATGAGCAGTTCTTC.

The DNA for the CDR3 is TGTGCCAGCAGTTTATTTTGGGGATCCCCTTCCTACGAGCAGTACTTC. Encoded protein: CASSLFWGSPSYEQYF. V and J are TRBV27 and TRBJ2-7; D remains ambiguous. The germline V gene has CDR1 MNHEY and CDR2 SMNVEV (reference sequence). Trimming removed 1 base from V and 1 base from J, with 14 bases in between. The CDR3 is 16 residues long.